A selection of T cell receptor beta chains follows, all from one sample in a study of OX40 agonist ivuxolimab in advanced cancers. Only in-frame clones appear in the TCRdb table, and some are missing; sequencing was by immunoSEQ multiplex PCR. The sample includes about 50,000 clones, around 85% of them seen just once. Material: CD4+ or CD8+ T cells sorted from blood, obtained in a trial of the OX40 agonist ivuxolimab. The receptors here all came from an adult with an advanced solid tumor such as melanoma, head and neck, liver or kidney cancer. Both conserved end residues are part of each CDR3. D genes are given only for firm matches. The size field is filled for only some rows; it gives once, few, many or a size class.

-	TRBV5-8	once	TRBJ1-1	TGTGCCAGCAGCACCCCCGGGACGGAACTAATTGAAGCTTTCTTT	CASSTPGTELIEAFF
TRBD1	TRBV4-3	-	TRBJ1-2	TGCGCCAGCAGCCCCTCCCGTGGACAGGGGGCTCCCTATGGCTACACCTTC	CASSPSRGQGAPYGYTF
-	TRBV14	-	TRBJ1-2	TGTGCCAGCAGCCAACTTCGCTCGGGGGACTTAAACTATGGCTACACCTTC	CASSQLRSGDLNYGYTF
TRBD1	TRBV15	-	TRBJ1-5	TGTGCCACCAGGGAGGGGGCAGTGGGCAATCAGCCCCAGCATTTT	CATREGAVGNQPQHF
TRBD1	TRBV27	-	TRBJ2-1	TGTGCCAGCAGTTTGGGACAGAGGTACAATGAGCAGTTCTTC	CASSLGQRYNEQFF
-	TRBV6-5	-	TRBJ2-3	TGTGCCAGCAGTTACTCGAGACGGTTGGTGGCAGATACGCAGTATTTT	CASSYSRRLVADTQYF
-	TRBV19	-	TRBJ2-1	TGTGCCAGTAGTATCGACTTTTCCTACAATGAGCAGTTCTTC	CASSIDFSYNEQFF
-	TRBV19	-	TRBJ1-1	TGTGCCAGTAGTATAGGTTGGGCGATGAACACTGAAGCTTTCTTT	CASSIGWAMNTEAFF
-	TRBV25-1	-	TRBJ1-4	TGTGCCAGCAGTGATGGTGGACGGAGGGATGAAAAACTGTTTTTT	CASSDGGRRDEKLFF
TRBD1	TRBV7-1	-	TRBJ1-1	TGTGCCAGCAGCTTAGGCGGACAGGGGAACACTGAAGCTTTCTTT	CASSLGGQGNTEAFF
-	TRBV7-6	-	TRBJ1-2	TGTGCCAGCCAGAACCCAGGGGAGGGCCATGGCTACACCTTC	CASQNPGEGHGYTF
TRBD1	TRBV4-2	-	TRBJ2-7	TGTGCCAGCAGCCAAGGGACAGGAAACTCCTACGAGCAGTACTTC	CASSQGTGNSYEQYF
-	TRBV9	-	TRBJ1-2	TGTGCCAGCAGCGTCCAGAACTATGGCTACACCTTC	CASSVQNYGYTF
TRBD1	TRBV25-1	-	TRBJ2-7	TGTGCCAGCAGTGAAGGACAGGGGCGATACGAGCAGTACTTC	CASSEGQGRYEQYF
-	TRBV4-3	-	TRBJ1-1	TGCGCCAGCAGCCAAGACATGGGGATGAACACTGAAGCTTTCTTT	CASSQDMGMNTEAFF
TRBD1	TRBV27	-	TRBJ1-2	TGTGCCAGCAGTAAACAGAGGACAGGGAGAAACTATGGCTACACCTTC	CASSKQRTGRNYGYTF
-	TRBV6-1	-	TRBJ1-1	TGTGCCAGCGGCGATCTTGAAGCTTTCTTT	CASGDLEAFF
TRBD1	TRBV6-6	-	TRBJ2-2	TGTGCCAGCAGTGGACAGGGGGTTAGTCCCGGGGAGCTGTTTTTT	CASSGQGVSPGELFF
TRBD2	TRBV7-2	-	TRBJ2-1	TGTGCCAGCAGCCCCAAAGCCCCGGGACTAGCGACCAATGAGCAGTTCTTC	CASSPKAPGLATNEQFF
TRBD1	TRBV30	once	TRBJ1-5	TGTGCCTGGAGTGTAGGACAGGGGTCCCAGCCCCAGCATTTT	CAWSVGQGSQPQHF
TRBD2	TRBV13	-	TRBJ2-3	TGTGCCAGCCGCGGGGGGCCAGTTCCAGATACGCAGTATTTT	CASRGGPVPDTQYF
TRBD1	TRBV27	-	TRBJ2-7	TGTGCCAGCAGCCAAGACAGGGGCGGCCACGAGCAGTACTTC	CASSQDRGGHEQYF
-	TRBV11-2	-	TRBJ2-3	TGTGCCAGCAGCTTAGATCACTGGGGGACCACAGATACGCAGTATTTT	CASSLDHWGTTDTQYF
-	TRBV7-6	-	TRBJ2-5	TGTGCCAGCAGCTCATTAATTAAGACCCAGTACTTC	CASSSLIKTQYF
-	TRBV16	few	TRBJ1-1	TGTGCCAGCACCCTACAGATGAACACTGAAGCTTTCTTT	CASTLQMNTEAFF
TRBD2	TRBV7-6	-	TRBJ2-1	TGTGCCAGCAGCTTAGCGACTAGCGGGGGAAACAATGAGCAGTTCTTC	CASSLATSGGNNEQFF
-	TRBV6-1	-	TRBJ2-7	TGTGCCAGCAGTGATTTAGGGAACCCCATCTACGAGCAGTACTTC	CASSDLGNPIYEQYF
TRBD2	TRBV7-9	-	TRBJ2-1	TGTGCCAGCAGCTTGGGATCGGCTAGCGGGGGGGTGCAGTTCTTC	CASSLGSASGGVQFF
-	TRBV4-1	-	TRBJ1-6	TGCGCCAGCAGCCAAGTTGAGATAAGGCCCCTCCACTTT	CASSQVEIRPLHF
TRBD1	TRBV7-9	-	TRBJ1-2	TGTGCCAGCAGCCGGGGACAGGGATCGAACTATGGCTACACCTTC	CASSRGQGSNYGYTF
TRBD1	TRBV19	-	TRBJ1-2	TGTGCCAGTAGTGCCCCAGGGGGCAGTGGCTACACCTTC	CASSAPGGSGYTF
-	TRBV29-1	-	TRBJ2-7	TGCAGCGTCGCCCAGGGAATCACCTACGAGCAGTACTTC	CSVAQGITYEQYF
TRBD2	TRBV7-9	many	TRBJ2-5	TGTGCCAGCAGCTTAGGTATTGGCGGGGGAGAAGAGACCCAGTACTTC	CASSLGIGGGEETQYF
-	TRBV19	-	TRBJ1-5	TGTGCCAGTAGTATAAGGGGGTCGGGGGGCTGGAATCAGCCCCAGCATTTT	CASSIRGSGGWNQPQHF
TRBD1	TRBV19	-	TRBJ2-3	TGTGCCAGTAGTATGGCAGGGGGCGGCCCAGATACGCAGTATTTT	CASSMAGGGPDTQYF
-	TRBV7-9	once	TRBJ1-4	TGTGCCAGCAGCCGCTCGGACGTAGCAACTAATGAAAAACTGTTTTTT	CASSRSDVATNEKLFF
TRBD1	TRBV7-9	-	TRBJ2-7	TGTGCCAGCAGCTTTGGGGCCGGGACAGACCCCTCCTACGAGCAGTACTTC	CASSFGAGTDPSYEQYF
-	TRBV5-8	-	TRBJ2-3	TGTGCCAGCAGTCCCGTTATGACATTT	CASSPVMTF
-	TRBV7-9	once	TRBJ2-3	TGTGCCAGCAGCTGGGAGAGGGGGACGCAGTATTTT	CASSWERGTQYF
TRBD1	TRBV5-1	-	TRBJ1-1	TGCGCCAGCAGTAATCGCAGGGGGCTAAACACTGAAGCTTTCTTT	CASSNRRGLNTEAFF
-	TRBV19	-	TRBJ1-2	TGTGCCAGTCCCTCGGGGGGGCCGTCTAACTATGGCTACACCTTC	CASPSGGPSNYGYTF
-	TRBV6-5	-	TRBJ1-4	TGTGCCAGCTCCGAGGGGGTTCTTAATGAAAAACTGTTTTTT	CASSEGVLNEKLFF
TRBD2	TRBV4-2	-	TRBJ2-1	TGTGCCAGCAGCGAGATTACCAGCGGGGTGTCCAATGAGCAGTTCTTC	CASSEITSGVSNEQFF
TRBD1	TRBV5-5	-	TRBJ1-1	TGTGCCAGCAGCGTGGACAGGGTGGGACACACTGAAGCTTTCTTT	CASSVDRVGHTEAFF
TRBD2	TRBV10-3	-	TRBJ2-7	TGTGCCATCAGTGATTTTTCTAGCGGGCCCTCCTACGAGCAGTACTTC	CAISDFSSGPSYEQYF
-	TRBV11-2	few	TRBJ1-6	TGTGCCAGCAGCTTTTTGGGTAGCTCCTATAATTCACCCCTCCACTTT	CASSFLGSSYNSPLHF
TRBD1	TRBV30	-	TRBJ1-3	TGTGCCTGGAGATCCGGGACAGGGGGCCTTGGAAACACCATATATTTT	CAWRSGTGGLGNTIYF
-	TRBV6-5	-	TRBJ2-2	TGTGCCAGCAGTTACTCGATGGGACCGAACACCGGGGAGCTGTTTTTT	CASSYSMGPNTGELFF
-	TRBV5-1	-	TRBJ2-7	TGCGCCAGCAGCTTGGGGCAGGGATCCTACGAGCAGTACTTC	CASSLGQGSYEQYF
TRBD2	TRBV30	-	TRBJ2-5	TGTGCCTGGAGTGAGCCACTAGCGGGTGGAGAGACCCAGTACTTC	CAWSEPLAGGETQYF
TRBD1	TRBV5-6	-	TRBJ2-7	TGTGCCAGCAGCTCGGGGTCCAGGGGGTTCCACGAGCAGTACTTC	CASSSGSRGFHEQYF
-	TRBV7-6	few	TRBJ1-1	TGTGCCAGCAGGTCCGAGACGAGTGGTTACACTGAAGCTTTCTTT	CASRSETSGYTEAFF
-	TRBV5-6	-	TRBJ1-5	TGTGCCAGCAGCTCATCCGGGGGCGCAGGCGATCAGCCCCAGCATTTT	CASSSSGGAGDQPQHF
TRBD1	TRBV5-1	-	TRBJ2-7	TGCGCCAGCAGCGCGGGACAGGGGGCGTTCGACGAGCAGTACTTC	CASSAGQGAFDEQYF
-	TRBV27	-	TRBJ2-2	TGTGCCAGCAGATCCGGGGCAGCGAGAACCAACACCGGGGAGCTGTTTTTT	CASRSGAARTNTGELFF
-	TRBV29-1	-	TRBJ1-3	TGCAGCGTCCCCCGTTCGGGGACCTCTGGAAACACCATATATTTT	CSVPRSGTSGNTIYF
-	TRBV30	once	TRBJ1-4	TGTGCCTGGAGTCCGGGATCGCCGGGAGAAAAACTGTTTTTT	CAWSPGSPGEKLFF